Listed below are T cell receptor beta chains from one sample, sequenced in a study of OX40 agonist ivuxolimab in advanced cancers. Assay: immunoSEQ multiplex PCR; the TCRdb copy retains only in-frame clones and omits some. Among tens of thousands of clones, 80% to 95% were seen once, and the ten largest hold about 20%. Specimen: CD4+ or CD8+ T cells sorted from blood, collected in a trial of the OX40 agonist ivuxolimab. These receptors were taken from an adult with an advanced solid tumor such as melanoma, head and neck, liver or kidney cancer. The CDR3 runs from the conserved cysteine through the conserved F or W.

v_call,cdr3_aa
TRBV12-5,CASGLVPEGRQPQHF
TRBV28,CASTIAGDAYEQYF
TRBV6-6,CASTPGGGETQYF
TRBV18,CASSPTPWVQETQYF
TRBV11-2,CASSMTGAALETQYF
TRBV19,CASSGSNYEQYF
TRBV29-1,CSVSPKGSYEQYF
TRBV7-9,CASSLDSQGGQETQYF
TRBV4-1,CASSQVSPNEQFF
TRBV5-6,CASSLAGTTSYNEQFF
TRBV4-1,CASRSRELAGFEQYF
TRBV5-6,CASSPPPLQVTGELFF
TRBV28,CASSLIAGQTYEQYF
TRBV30,CAWKGLAGYNEQFF
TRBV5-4,CASSLGHSGANVLTF
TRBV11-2,CASSTRGGQGSYEQYF
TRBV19,CASSFHPGGTGELFF
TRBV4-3,CASSHQTGTVINEQFF
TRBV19,CASSTSYNEQFF
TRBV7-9,CASSLSHADSTKETQYF
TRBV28,CASRVVGVGEKLFF
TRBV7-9,CASSLTGGTGAGAQYF
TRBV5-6,CASSLAKEVAIADTQYF
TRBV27,CASSLIGGTTEQYF
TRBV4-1,CASSQSGTSGINEQFF
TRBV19,CASSTGLNQPQHF
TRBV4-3,CASSQEVTGGYNEQFF
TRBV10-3,CAISEHPSYNTGELFF
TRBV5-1,CASSLGQYEETQYF
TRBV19,CASSIGNQPQHF
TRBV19,CASSIGTGNTEAFF
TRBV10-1,CASSESAGLAADEQYF
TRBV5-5,CASSSSGGEQYF
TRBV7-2,CASSSWTSGRSEQYF
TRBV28,CASSLYGSGANVLTF
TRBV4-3,CASSSRDRAYEQYF
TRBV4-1,CASSRPQGRWLAEAFF
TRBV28,CASSPPGQHNYGYTF
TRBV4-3,CASSQEVQGVYSYEQYF
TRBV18,CASSPLDSGNTIYF
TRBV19,CASSIGSASYEQYF
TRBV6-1,CASSDPRSKNIQYF
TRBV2,CASSDPQPQHF
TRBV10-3,CAISESFGPAYEQYF
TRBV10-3,CAIRSGTGGSVFMTYEQYF